The rows below give T cell receptor beta chains drawn from one sample of a study of cytotoxic CD8 clonotypes in ibrutinib-treated CLL. Some clones are missing from TCRdb's copy, which holds only in-frame ones; the method was immunoSEQ multiplex PCR. This sample has about 300,000 clones, with roughly four fifths found just once. The sample in question was PBMCs, obtained at disease progression, from a patient treated with ibrutinib. These receptors all come from a human donor with chronic lymphocytic leukemia. Both conserved end residues are part of each CDR3. D genes are given only for firm matches. Part of the rows lack a size; the others show once, few, many or a class for expanded clones.

cdr3_nt cdr3_aa d_call v_call clone_size j_call
TGCAGCGCTGACTCAGGGGTCGGTGGCTACACCTTC CSADSGVGGYTF . TRBV29-1 . TRBJ1-2
TGTGCCAGCAGTTTAGTGAGGACCTACGAGCAGTACTTC CASSLVRTYEQYF . TRBV28 . TRBJ2-7
TGTGCCAGCAGCGTCACCGGGACAGGGTACTCCTACGAGCAGTACTTC CASSVTGTGYSYEQYF TRBD1 TRBV9 . TRBJ2-7
TGTGCCAGCAGCTTTTCTAACGAGCAGTACTTC CASSFSNEQYF . TRBV7-2 . TRBJ2-7
TGTGCCAGCAGAAACTCCCCCTACGAGCAGTACTTC CASRNSPYEQYF . TRBV27 . TRBJ2-7
TGTGCCAGCAGTTTGGCTTGGACAGGGGGCTACGAGCAGTACTTC CASSLAWTGGYEQYF TRBD1 TRBV28 . TRBJ2-7
TGTGCCAGCTCACCGGGTAGCGGGCCCAATGAGCAGTTCTTC CASSPGSGPNEQFF TRBD2 TRBV18 . TRBJ2-1
TGCAGCGGGGGGTCGGTAAGCAGGGGCACTGAAGCTTTCTTT CSGGSVSRGTEAFF . TRBV29-1 . TRBJ1-1
TGTGCCTCCAGGGTCGGGACTACTCCTTACGAGCAGTACTTC CASRVGTTPYEQYF TRBD2 TRBV10-3 . TRBJ2-7
TGTGCCAGCAGTTACTTAGGCGGGAGGGATACAATGAAGCAGTTCTTC CASSYLGGRDTMKQFF TRBD2 TRBV6-5 . TRBJ2-1
TGTGCCAGCTCCGAGACTGGCATAGCCACTGAAGCTTTCTTT CASSETGIATEAFF . TRBV9 . TRBJ1-1
TGTGCTAGTGGTTTGGTACAGGTGCAGCCCTCCGAGCAGTACTTC CASGLVQVQPSEQYF . TRBV12-5 . TRBJ2-7
TGCGCCAGCAGCTTGGAGGGGAGGAGTGAAAAACTGTTTTTT CASSLEGRSEKLFF . TRBV5-1 . TRBJ1-4
TGTGCCAGCAAGACTAGCATAATGCCCGGGGAGCTGTTTTTT CASKTSIMPGELFF TRBD2 TRBV25-1 . TRBJ2-2
TGTGCCAGCAGTTTTGTCTTCGGGCAAGCCTATGGCTACACCTTC CASSFVFGQAYGYTF . TRBV27 . TRBJ1-2
TGCGCCAGCAGCCAGGAGCACAGGGGGACAGCTTTCTTT CASSQEHRGTAFF TRBD1 TRBV4-3 . TRBJ1-1
TGTGCCAGCAGAGGTCCGAAGACTAGCGGTTCTAAGCCCGGGGAGCTGTTTTTT CASRGPKTSGSKPGELFF TRBD2 TRBV28 . TRBJ2-2
TGTGCCATCAGTGAGTCAGGGGTCTACGAGCAGTACTTC CAISESGVYEQYF . TRBV10-3 . TRBJ2-7
TGTGCCAGCAGTTTCGCGGGGAACACTGAAGCTTTCTTT CASSFAGNTEAFF . TRBV27 . TRBJ1-1
TGCAGCGTTGCACATGGGGGCAAAGCTTTCTTT CSVAHGGKAFF . TRBV29-1 . TRBJ1-1
TGTGCCAGCAGCTCACCTCGACGAGGGGGCCAGGATGAGCAGTTCTTC CASSSPRRGGQDEQFF TRBD1 TRBV11-3 . TRBJ2-1
TGTGCCAGCAGCTTGTTAGGGGGCCCGGCCGCTGAGCAGTTCTTC CASSLLGGPAAEQFF TRBD1 TRBV5-6 . TRBJ2-1
TGTGCCATCAGTGAGTCGATGTCCCACTATGGCTACACCTTC CAISESMSHYGYTF . TRBV10-3 . TRBJ1-2
TGTGCCAGCTCACCACCCCGGACGTTGGAGGCCTACGAGCAGTACTTC CASSPPRTLEAYEQYF . TRBV18 few TRBJ2-7
TGTGCAAGTCGCTCAACTCCGGGACAGGGGAAAAACATTCAGTACTTC CASRSTPGQGKNIQYF . TRBV12-2 . TRBJ2-4
TGTGCCAGCAGTGAGCCCGGGACAGATTACACAGATACGCAGTATTTT CASSEPGTDYTDTQYF TRBD1 TRBV25-1 . TRBJ2-3
TGTGCCAGGGGACAGGGCCCCGAGCAGTACTTC CARGQGPEQYF TRBD1 TRBV2 . TRBJ2-7
TGTGCCACAACTTCGGGTTTGTACGAGCAGTACTTC CATTSGLYEQYF . TRBV19 . TRBJ2-7
TGTGCCAGCAGTGACGAACCGCGGGGGCCCACAGATACGCAGTATTTT CASSDEPRGPTDTQYF . TRBV6-1 . TRBJ2-3
TGTGCCAGCAGCTTTTACCGGGCCTCTTTGAAGGGCAATCAGCCCCAGCATTTT CASSFYRASLKGNQPQHF . TRBV5-5 . TRBJ1-5
TGTGCCAGCAGCTTAATGCCTCACTACGAGCAGTACTTC CASSLMPHYEQYF . TRBV7-9 . TRBJ2-7
TGCAGTGCTAGGGAAGATACGCAGTATTTT CSAREDTQYF . TRBV20-1 . TRBJ2-3
TGTGCCAGCAGCTTATCTTTTCAGCCCCAGCATTTT CASSLSFQPQHF . TRBV7-9 . TRBJ1-5
TGCAGCGTTTTTACACTAGCGGGGGCGGCCTACGAGCAGTACTTC CSVFTLAGAAYEQYF TRBD2 TRBV29-1 . TRBJ2-7
TGTGCCAGCAGCCGCCTACCAGCCCTTTCTATGGGGGAGCTGTTTTTT CASSRLPALSMGELFF . TRBV27 . TRBJ2-2
TGTGCCAGCAGCTTAGTTCGTCAGGCTCTCACAGATACGCAGTATTTT CASSLVRQALTDTQYF . TRBV7-2 . TRBJ2-3
TGCAGTGCCCAAGAACGTGATACGCAGTATTTT CSAQERDTQYF . TRBV29-1 . TRBJ2-3
TGTGCCAGCAGCGCCGGGACAGGGGAACTGGCTTTCTTT CASSAGTGELAFF TRBD1 TRBV5-4 . TRBJ1-1
TGTGCCAGCAGTCGCCGCTACCAGGCGGGGAGCTACAATGAGCAGTTCTTC CASSRRYQAGSYNEQFF . TRBV27 . TRBJ2-1
TGTGCCCGCCGGAGGAGCGGGGGGCCGAGAGAGACCCAGTACTTC CARRRSGGPRETQYF TRBD2 TRBV9 . TRBJ2-5
TGTGCCACTTCCAGAGGGGACTCCTACGAGCAGTACTTC CATSRGDSYEQYF . TRBV27 . TRBJ2-7
TGTGCCACCAGCAAGCCGACAGGAGCCTCCTACAATGAGCAGTTCTTC CATSKPTGASYNEQFF . TRBV15 . TRBJ2-1
TGTGCCAGCAGCTTGTTACAGGGGTTTGCTTTCTTT CASSLLQGFAFF TRBD1 TRBV5-6 . TRBJ1-1
TGCGCCAGCAGCTGGGCGCGCGGGACAGAGGGCACCGGGGAGCTGTTTTTT CASSWARGTEGTGELFF . TRBV5-1 once TRBJ2-2
TGTGCCAGCAGCCATAGCGGGACTAGCACAGATACGCAGTATTTT CASSHSGTSTDTQYF TRBD2 TRBV11-3 . TRBJ2-3
TGTGCCAGCAGCGTAGGAGGGACAGGGGGGACCGAGCAGTACTTC CASSVGGTGGTEQYF TRBD1 TRBV9 . TRBJ2-7
TGTGCCAGCAGCTTAGAAGGGGGTACAGATACGCAGTATTTT CASSLEGGTDTQYF . TRBV7-9 . TRBJ2-3
TGCAGCGCCCGCACTAGCGTATCCGGCGGGCAGTACTTC CSARTSVSGGQYF TRBD2 TRBV29-1 . TRBJ2-7
TGTGCCACCAGCAGAGTGGCCGGGCAGCCCCAGCATTTT CATSRVAGQPQHF . TRBV15 . TRBJ1-5
TGTGCCAGCAGCGTAGCGGCGACAGGGGTATATGGCTACACCTTC CASSVAATGVYGYTF TRBD1 TRBV9 . TRBJ1-2
TGTGCCAGCAGCTTCTTGGGCTTGGGTAACAATGAGCAGTTCTTC CASSFLGLGNNEQFF . TRBV7-3 . TRBJ2-1
TGTGCCACCAGCCTCGACAGGGGGTCTGGCTACACCTTC CATSLDRGSGYTF TRBD1 TRBV15 few TRBJ1-2
TGTGCCAGCAGTTTAGGACAGGGCGTGATTAATGAAAAACTGTTTTTT CASSLGQGVINEKLFF TRBD1 TRBV6-6 . TRBJ1-4
TGCAGCGGCCGGGGGGCGAACACCGGGGAGCTGTTTTTT CSGRGANTGELFF TRBD2 TRBV29-1 few TRBJ2-2
TGTGCCGCCACAGGGGCAGATACGCAGTATTTT CAATGADTQYF TRBD1 TRBV10-3 . TRBJ2-3